This TCR beta chain emerged from a study of regulatory T cells in long-lasting Graves disease. The V gene lost 2 bases and the J gene lost 3 bases, with 16 bases spanning the gap. The CDR3 is made up of 16 amino acids. From germline, CDR1 is LNHNV and CDR2 YYDKDF (reference sequence). Relying on iRepertoire HTBI primers and Arm-PCR of CDR3 regions, the team built TCR beta libraries. TCRdb itself ran the multiplex PCR reads through MiXCR, one entry per CDR3 protein. The sample consists of some 500,000 distinct CDR3 sequences, roughly 13% of them appearing once. This clonotype was recorded at least ten times. Time point reported: newly diagnosed GD, antithyroid drugs for less than 3 months. Extracted PBMC RNA gave rise to the TCR library. The same sample was also used in a study of T cells in Graves' hyperthyroidism and ophthalmopathy.

The V and J genes are TRBV15 and TRBJ1-1; perhaps TRBD1 as D (6 bases). The clonotype originates from a man younger than 40 with Graves disease. Material: peripheral blood mononuclear cells (PBMCs), obtained at new diagnosis, from a patient treated with antithyroid drugs. The CDR3 DNA follows: TGTGCCACCAGCAGATTGCCGCAGGGGACCGACACTGAAGCTTTCTTT. It encodes CATSRLPQGTDTEAFF.